This is a list of T cell receptor beta chains from one sample in a study of blood T cells in healthy people across ages. TCRdb ran MiXCR on the 5' RACE reads and lists one entry per CDR3 protein. The sample lists about 1.6 million distinct CDR3 sequences, about 35% occurring once. Sequenced: blood. The receptors derive from a woman in her twenties or thirties in good health. Both conserved end residues are part of each CDR3. D genes are given only for firm matches. A row's size may be missing; if present it is once, few, many or a size class.

clone size	D gene	V gene	J gene	CDR3 protein	CDR3 DNA
few	TRBD2	TRBV7-6	TRBJ2-3	CASSTASGVTDTQYF	TGTGCCAGCAGTACGGCTAGCGGGGTCACAGATACGCAGTATTTT
few	-	TRBV12-3/TRBV12-4	TRBJ2-5	CASSSLKGYETQYF	TGTGCCAGCAGTTCCCTAAAGGGTTACGAGACCCAGTACTTC
-	TRBD2	TRBV12-3/TRBV12-4	TRBJ2-1	CASSSDSGRVRYNEQFF	TGTGCCAGCAGTTCCGATAGCGGGAGGGTTCGCTACAATGAGCAGTTCTTC
-	TRBD1	TRBV13	TRBJ2-5	CASSKGQPETQYF	TGTGCCAGCAGCAAGGGACAGCCAGAGACCCAGTACTTC
-	-	TRBV10-1	TRBJ2-6	CASSEFERVGNVRTF	TGCGCCAGCAGTGAATTTGAAAGAGTCGGCAACGTCCGGACTTTC
-	-	TRBV6-6	TRBJ1-2	CASSYSQAGDGGYTF	TGTGCCAGCAGTTACTCCCAGGCAGGCGACGGAGGCTACACCTTC
-	TRBD2	TRBV6-2/TRBV6-3	TRBJ2-1	CASSPTSGRASYNEQFF	TGTGCCAGCAGTCCCACTAGCGGGAGGGCCTCCTACAATGAGCAGTTCTTC
many	-	TRBV6-6	TRBJ2-3	CASSPAGTQYF	TGTGCCAGCAGCCCGGCCGGTACGCAGTATTTT
-	-	TRBV6-1	TRBJ2-5	CASSAGTVGTQYF	TGTGCCAGCAGTGCAGGGACGGTGGGGACCCAGTACTTC
-	-	TRBV7-9	TRBJ1-1	CASNPGPGGTEAFF	TGTGCCAGCAACCCCGGACCCGGGGGGACTGAAGCTTTCTTT
-	-	TRBV21-1	TRBJ1-5	CASNRPGRDQPLHF	TGTGCCAGCAATCGTCCAGGGCGGGATCAGCCCCTGCATTTT
-	-	TRBV2	TRBJ1-5	CASSENRPGQPQHF	TGTGCCAGCAGTGAGAACAGGCCGGGTCAGCCCCAGCATTTT
-	TRBD1	TRBV20-1	TRBJ1-2	CSAGGQGAVGYTF	TGCAGTGCGGGAGGACAGGGTGCTGTTGGCTACACCTTC
few	TRBD1	TRBV12-3/TRBV12-4	TRBJ2-3	CASSPGTGKATDTQYF	TGTGCCAGCAGTCCAGGGACAGGGAAGGCCACAGATACGCAGTATTTT
-	-	TRBV7-9	TRBJ2-1	CASSPPRGPQYNEQFF	TGTGCCAGCAGCCCACCGCGGGGGCCCCAGTACAATGAGCAGTTCTTC
-	-	TRBV20-1	TRBJ1-2	CSAMSTQGGGYTF	TGCAGTGCTATGTCGACCCAAGGCGGTGGCTACACCTTC
-	-	TRBV2	TRBJ2-7	CASRRASPKYF	TGTGCCAGTAGGCGGGCGAGCCCCAAGTACTTC
few	TRBD2	TRBV7-7	TRBJ2-1	CASSLGLAVNEQFF	TGTGCCAGCAGCTTAGGACTAGCGGTCAATGAGCAGTTCTTC
-	TRBD2	TRBV20-1	TRBJ2-1	CSARPGTSGNNEQFF	TGCAGTGCTAGACCCGGGACTAGCGGTAACAATGAGCAGTTCTTC
-	TRBD1	TRBV12-3/TRBV12-4	TRBJ1-2	CASTTGGIPGYTF	TGTGCCAGCACCACAGGGGGCATCCCCGGCTACACCTTC
-	-	TRBV9	TRBJ2-1	CASSGDRSNEQFF	TGTGCCAGCAGCGGTGACAGGTCCAATGAGCAGTTCTTC
-	-	TRBV20-1	TRBJ1-5	CSARRAGTDYSNRPQHF	TGCAGTGCTAGGCGGGCCGGGACGGATTATAGCAATCGGCCCCAGCATTTT
-	-	TRBV2	TRBJ1-2	CASSEGRFTYGYTF	TGTGCCAGCAGTGAGGGCAGATTCACCTATGGCTACACCTTC
-	TRBD1	TRBV20-1	TRBJ2-7	CSARGTGGSSYEQYF	TGCAGTGCTAGGGGGACAGGGGGGTCCTCCTACGAGCAGTACTTC
-	-	TRBV7-2	TRBJ1-2	CASSFQWRDYGYTF	TGTGCCAGCAGCTTCCAATGGAGGGACTATGGCTACACCTTC
-	TRBD2	TRBV19	TRBJ2-1	CASSTERTSGNEQFF	TGTGCCAGTAGTACCGAACGGACTAGCGGGAATGAGCAGTTCTTC
few	-	TRBV24-1	TRBJ2-7	CATTGGYEQYF	TGTGCCACCACCGGAGGCTACGAGCAGTACTTC
-	TRBD2	TRBV7-8	TRBJ2-5	CASSLPPGLAGDYSFEETQYF	TGTGCCAGCAGCCTACCACCGGGACTAGCGGGAGACTATAGCTTCGAAGAGACCCAGTACTTC
-	TRBD1	TRBV3-1	TRBJ2-5	CASSQDDREETQYF	TGTGCCAGCAGCCAAGATGACAGGGAAGAGACCCAGTACTTC
-	-	TRBV27	TRBJ1-1	CASSLGQAAEAFF	TGTGCCAGCAGTTTAGGGCAGGCGGCTGAAGCTTTCTTT
-	-	TRBV5-1	TRBJ2-1	CASSLGFGDEQFF	TGCGCCAGCAGCTTGGGGTTTGGCGATGAGCAGTTCTTC
few	TRBD1	TRBV3-1	TRBJ1-5	CASSSQGDNNQPQHF	TGTGCCAGCAGCTCTCAGGGGGACAACAATCAGCCCCAGCATTTT
-	TRBD2	TRBV27	TRBJ2-3	CACNSFALAGLSDTQYF	TGTGCCTGCAATTCCTTCGCGCTAGCGGGGTTATCAGATACGCAGTATTTT